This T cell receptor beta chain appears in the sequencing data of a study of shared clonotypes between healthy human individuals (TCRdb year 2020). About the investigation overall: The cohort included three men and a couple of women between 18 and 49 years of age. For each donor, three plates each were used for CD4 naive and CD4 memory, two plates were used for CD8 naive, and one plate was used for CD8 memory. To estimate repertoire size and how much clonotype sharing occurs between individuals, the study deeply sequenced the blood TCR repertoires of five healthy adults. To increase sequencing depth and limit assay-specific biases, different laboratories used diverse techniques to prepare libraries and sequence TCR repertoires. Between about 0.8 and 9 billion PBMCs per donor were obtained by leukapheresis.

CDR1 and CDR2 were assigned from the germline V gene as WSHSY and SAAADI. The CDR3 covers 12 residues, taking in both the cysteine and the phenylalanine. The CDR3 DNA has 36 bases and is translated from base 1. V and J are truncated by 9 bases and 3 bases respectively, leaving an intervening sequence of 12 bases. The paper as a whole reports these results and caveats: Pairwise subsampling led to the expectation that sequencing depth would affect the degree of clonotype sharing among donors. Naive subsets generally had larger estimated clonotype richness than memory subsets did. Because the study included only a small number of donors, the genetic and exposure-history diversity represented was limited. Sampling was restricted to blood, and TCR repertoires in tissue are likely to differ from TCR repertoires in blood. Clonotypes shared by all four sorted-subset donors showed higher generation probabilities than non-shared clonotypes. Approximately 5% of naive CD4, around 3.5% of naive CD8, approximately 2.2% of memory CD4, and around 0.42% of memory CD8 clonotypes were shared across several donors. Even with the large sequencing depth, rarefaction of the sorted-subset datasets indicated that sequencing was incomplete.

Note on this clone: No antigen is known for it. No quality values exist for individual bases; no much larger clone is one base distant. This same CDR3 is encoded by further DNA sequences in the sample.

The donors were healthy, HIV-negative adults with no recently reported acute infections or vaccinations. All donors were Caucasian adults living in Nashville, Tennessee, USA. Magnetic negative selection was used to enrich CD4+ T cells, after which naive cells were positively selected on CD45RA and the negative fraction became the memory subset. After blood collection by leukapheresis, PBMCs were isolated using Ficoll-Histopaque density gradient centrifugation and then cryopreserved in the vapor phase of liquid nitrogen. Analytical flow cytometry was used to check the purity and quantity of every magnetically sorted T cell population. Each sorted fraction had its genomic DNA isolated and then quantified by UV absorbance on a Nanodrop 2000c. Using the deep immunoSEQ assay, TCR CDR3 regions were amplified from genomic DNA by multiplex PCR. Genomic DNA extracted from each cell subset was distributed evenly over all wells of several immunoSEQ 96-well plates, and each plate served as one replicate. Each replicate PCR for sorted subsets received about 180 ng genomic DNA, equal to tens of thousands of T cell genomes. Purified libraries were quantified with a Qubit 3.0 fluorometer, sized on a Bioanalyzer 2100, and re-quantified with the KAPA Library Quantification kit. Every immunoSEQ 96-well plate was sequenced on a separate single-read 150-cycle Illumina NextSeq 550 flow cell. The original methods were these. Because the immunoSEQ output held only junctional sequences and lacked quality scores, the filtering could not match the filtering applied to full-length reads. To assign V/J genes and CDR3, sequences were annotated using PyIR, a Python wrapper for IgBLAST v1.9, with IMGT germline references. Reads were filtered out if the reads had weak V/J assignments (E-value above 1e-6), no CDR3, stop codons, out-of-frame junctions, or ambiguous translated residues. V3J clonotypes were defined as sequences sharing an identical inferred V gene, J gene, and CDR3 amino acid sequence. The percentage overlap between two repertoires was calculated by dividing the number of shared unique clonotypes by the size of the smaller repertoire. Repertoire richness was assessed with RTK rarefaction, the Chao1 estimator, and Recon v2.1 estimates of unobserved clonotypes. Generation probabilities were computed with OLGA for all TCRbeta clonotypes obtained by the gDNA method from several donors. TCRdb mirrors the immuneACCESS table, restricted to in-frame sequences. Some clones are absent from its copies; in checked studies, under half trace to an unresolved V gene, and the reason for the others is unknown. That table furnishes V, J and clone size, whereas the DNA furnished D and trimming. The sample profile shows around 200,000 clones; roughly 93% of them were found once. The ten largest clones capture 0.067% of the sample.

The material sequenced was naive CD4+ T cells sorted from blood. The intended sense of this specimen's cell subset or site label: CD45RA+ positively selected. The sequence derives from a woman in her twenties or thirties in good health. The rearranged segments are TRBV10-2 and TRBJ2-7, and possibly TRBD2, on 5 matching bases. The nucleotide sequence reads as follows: TGCGCCAGTACGACTGGGAGCTACGAGCAGTACTTC. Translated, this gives CASTTGSYEQYF.